The 11 T cell receptor beta chains reported below all come from one sample, sequenced in a study of T cell repertoires in cytomegalovirus infection. TCRdb ran MiXCR on the reads and lists one entry per CDR3 protein. The sample lists about 830,000 distinct CDR3 sequences; about 31% were seen once. Antigens of these TCRs are unknown. Sequenced here: cultured CD8+ T cells from PBMCs, sampled from culture after CMV antigen stimulation. Receptor source: a human donor in good health (CMV status not recorded). Some clones in this sample may be carry-over from other donors' samples.

CDR3 amino acids: CASSSGGHYEQYV. The DNA for the CDR3 is TGTGCCAGTTCTAGCGGGGGGCACTACGAGCAGTACGTC. The chain couples TRBV6-6 to TRBJ2-7; 11 bases match TRBD2. V lost 9 bases to trimming and J lost 3 bases; unmatched junction nucleotides: 4. This CDR3 is 13 amino acids long. Germline V gene data show CDR1 as MNHNY and CDR2 as SVGAGI (reference sequence).

The table lists this clonotype with a few counts. The rearrangement links TRBV27 to TRBJ1-1; possibly TRBD1 for D (5 bases). CDR1 MNHEY and CDR2 SMNVEV come from the germline V gene (reference sequence). Deletions cut 6 bases from V and 5 bases from J, with 28 bases between. The CDR3 has 18 amino acids. The CDR3: CASSPSVGEWVVVTEAFF. For the CDR3, the DNA is TGTGCCAGCAGCCCATCGGTGGGGGAATGGGTAGTCGTGACTGAAGCTTTCTTT.

V is TRBV28 and J is TRBJ2-3, with D possibly matching TRBD2 (6 bases). The germline V gene encodes CDR1 MDHEN and CDR2 SYDVKM. The CDR3 runs to 14 residues. V lost 2 bases and J lost 5, with 11 bases in between. Here the CDR3 reads CASSLTGGGDTQYF. The CDR3 DNA reads as TGTGCCAGCAGTTTAACCGGGGGAGGAGATACGCAGTATTTT. Together with reference TRBV28 and TRBJ2-3, the CDR3 gives the full variable domain: DVKVTQSSRYLVKRTGEKVFLECVQDMDHENMFWYRQDPGLGLRLIYFSYDVKMKEKGDIPEGYSVSREKKERFSLILESASTNQTSMYLCASSLTGGGDTQYFGPGTRLTVL.

This clonotype was seen more than once but under ten times. The chain combines TRBV5-1 with TRBJ2-2, with no clear D. This CDR3 is 13 amino acids long. Trimming removed 4 bases from V and 7 bases from J, with 11 bases in between. CDR1 SGHRS and CDR2 YFSETQ come from the germline V gene. This CDR3 reads CASSPTGGGELFF. In DNA, the CDR3 is TGCGCCAGCAGCCCGACGGGTGGCGGGGAGCTGTTTTTT.

The rearrangement joins TRBV4-3 to TRBJ1-6, with 10 bases matching TRBD1. Trimming took 5 bases from V and 8 from J; bases not matched to a gene: 6. This CDR3 contains 15 residues. From germline, CDR1 is LGHNA and CDR2 YSLEER. In DNA, the CDR3 is TGCGCCAGCAGCATCCGGGACAGGGGTGATTCACCCCTCCACTTT. Its translation: CASSIRDRGDSPLHF.

The chain employs TRBV28 and TRBJ1-1; 7 bases fit TRBD1. The CDR3 consists of 15 residues. Trimming at V came to 7 bases and at J to 0 bases, leaving 8 bases not matched to a gene. The germline CDR1 and CDR2 sequences are MDHEN and SYDVKM. CDR3 nucleotides: TGTGCCAGCACCCTGGGACAGCCTATGAACACTGAAGCTTTCTTT. Translated: CASTLGQPMNTEAFF.

In its sample, this clonotype was seen a few times. The V and J genes are TRBV13 and TRBJ2-7; 8 bases map to TRBD1. CDR1 PRHDT and CDR2 FYEKMQ come from the germline V gene (reference sequence). V lost 5 bases to trimming and J lost 6 bases; unmatched junction nucleotides: 6. This CDR3 has 13 amino acids. Written as DNA, the CDR3 is TGTGCCAGCAGCCAGACAGGGGTTGGCGAGCAGTACTTC. The encoded protein is CASSQTGVGEQYF. Combining the CDR3 with reference TRBV13 and TRBJ2-7 gives the whole variable domain AAGVIQSPRHLIKEKRETATLKCYPIPRHDTVYWYQQGPGQDPQFLISFYEKMQSDKGSIPDRFSAQQFSDYHSELNMSSLELGDSALYFCASSQTGVGEQYFGPGTRLTVT.

This clonotype was seen more than once but under ten times. V and J are TRBV2 and TRBJ2-1, with TRBD2 matching over 7 bases. Trimming took 8 bases from V and 5 from J; bases not matched to a gene: 6. The CDR3 runs 13 residues. CDR1 is SNHLY, CDR2 FYNNEI, per germline. The CDR3, as DNA: TGTGCCAGCTGGGGGGGAAAGGACAATGAGCAGTTCTTC. Translation: CASWGGKDNEQFF.

The rearrangement links TRBV6-1 to TRBJ1-1; no clear D gene. The CDR3 spans 10 residues. The V end lost 11 bases, the J end lost 3 bases, and 7 bases lay between the germline ends. Germline V gene lookup returns CDR1 MNHNS and CDR2 SASEGT. The CDR3 sequence is CADGDTEAFF. Written as DNA, the CDR3 is TGTGCCGACGGGGACACTGAAGCTTTCTTT.

The chain recombines TRBV24-1 with TRBJ2-4; TRBD1 aligns across 8 bases. Trimming took 2 bases from V and 1 from J; bases not matched to a gene: 12. This CDR3 is 19 amino acids long. Germline-derived CDR1 and CDR2 are KGHDR and SFDVKD. The CDR3 spells CATSDSKGQGLTAKNIQYF. The CDR3 DNA reads TGTGCCACCAGTGATTCTAAAGGACAGGGTTTGACTGCCAAAAACATTCAGTACTTC.

This clonotype was counted only a few times. The chain employs TRBV4-1 and TRBJ2-5; D ambiguous. Germline values: CDR1 MGHRA, CDR2 YSYEKL. V was shortened by 2 bases and J by 2 bases, with 9 bases between the two germline ends. The CDR3 sequence is 14 residues long. The CDR3 DNA reads TGCGCCAGCAGCCAACCTGGACGGCAAGAGACCCAGTACTTC. Its translation: CASSQPGRQETQYF.